Shown below are 18 T cell receptor beta chains from a single sample sequenced in a study of cytomegalovirus exposure and HLA in healthy donors. Sequenced by immunoSEQ multiplex PCR; TCRdb stores in-frame clones only, minus some. The top ten hold 2% to 2.5% of the sample, which has around 130,000 clones, 85% to 90% seen once. Source material: PBMCs. The receptors originated from a woman aged 25-40 years in good health and CMV-seronegative.

The chain couples TRBV4-1 to TRBJ2-7; D is perhaps TRBD1 (5 bases). V was shortened by 0 bases and J by 5 bases, with 20 bases between the two germline ends. CDR1 is MGHRA, CDR2 YSYEKL, per germline. The CDR3 is 17 amino acids. This CDR3 is CASSQDLWQGTNNEQYF. CDR3 coding DNA: TGCGCCAGCAGCCAAGATCTGTGGCAGGGAACGAACAACGAGCAGTACTTC.

The chain uses TRBV16 and TRBJ1-1; TRBD1 agrees at 10 bases. The CDR3 sequence is 15 residues long. Germline V CDR1 and CDR2: KGHSY, FQNENV. V lost 1 base to trimming and J lost 6 bases; unmatched junction nucleotides: 5. Written as DNA, the CDR3 is TGTGCCAGCAGCCAATTGGGGACAGGGGCGTCTGAAGCTTTCTTT. Its protein product is CASSQLGTGASEAFF.

The CDR3 loop is CASSSLGGGLTDTQYF. CDR3 nucleotide sequence: TGTGCCAGCAGTTCTCTTGGGGGGGGCCTGACAGATACGCAGTATTTT. The chain carries TRBV6-5 and TRBJ2-3, with D maybe TRBD2 (7 bases). The CDR3 is 16 residues long. The germline gives CDR1 MNHEY, CDR2 SVGAGI. The V gene lost 4 bases and the J gene lost 3 bases, with 17 bases spanning the gap.

J is TRBJ2-2 and V is TRBV10-3; 7 bases are a match to TRBD1. The trim removed 4 bases at V and 6 bases at J, leaving 5 bases unmatched. This CDR3 comprises 14 residues. CDR1 ENHRY and CDR2 SYGVKD come from the germline V gene. The chain's CDR3 is CAISGQGVAGELFF. The CDR3 coding sequence is TGTGCCATCAGTGGCCAGGGGGTTGCCGGGGAGCTGTTTTTT.

V usage is TRBV19 and J usage is TRBJ1-3, with D possibly TRBD1 on 6 matching bases. Trimming shortened V by 7 bases and J by 2 bases, and 15 bases separated the two germline ends. This CDR3 has 15 residues. CDR1 is LNHDA and CDR2 is SQIVND in the germline V gene (reference sequence). The CDR3 region has the DNA TGTGCCAGTAACCTAGGACACAGGGCTGGAAACACCATATATTTT. It yields the protein CASNLGHRAGNTIYF.

The chain couples TRBV6-6 to TRBJ1-3; D is uncertain. CDR1 and CDR2 (germline): MNHNY, SVGAGI (reference sequence). V gave up 2 bases and J gave up 11 bases, with 16 bases separating them. The CDR3 length is 14 residues. The CDR3 sequence is CASSYGGLEIAIYF. As DNA, the CDR3 is TGTGCCAGCAGTTACGGCGGATTGGAAATTGCCATATATTTT.

The chain couples TRBV19 to TRBJ1-1, with D possibly TRBD1 on 5 matching bases. The CDR3 length is 12 residues. Germline CDR1 and CDR2: LNHDA and SQIVND (reference sequence). Trimming removed 3 bases from V and 5 bases from J, with 7 bases in between. Written as DNA, the CDR3 is TGTGCCAGTAGTATCAGACAGACTGAAGCTTTCTTT. This sequence encodes CASSIRQTEAFF.

The chain links TRBV19 to TRBJ1-2, with TRBD1 identical over 7 bases. The CDR3 extends over 14 amino acids. Per germline, CDR1 LNHDA and CDR2 SQIVND (reference sequence). J gave up 4 bases and V 5 bases, and 7 bases lay outside the gene matches. The CDR3 DNA follows: TGTGCCAGTAGTGCCCCGGACAGGACCTATGGCTACACCTTC. It yields the protein CASSAPDRTYGYTF.

This clone is a singleton in its sample. This chain connects TRBV11-2 to TRBJ2-7, with D maybe TRBD2 (5 bases). The length of the CDR3 is 14 residues. Germline V gene sequence: CDR1 SGHAT, CDR2 FQNNGV. V was cut by 5 bases and J by 7 bases, with 18 bases left in between. This CDR3 reads CASSPRLSTGEQYF. In DNA, the CDR3 is TGTGCCAGCAGCCCAAGACTCTCCACGGGGGAGCAGTACTTC.

V and J are TRBV4-1 and TRBJ1-2, with 8 bases that match TRBD1. Germline lookup yields CDR1 MGHRA and CDR2 YSYEKL. The CDR3 is 14 amino acids. V shed 0 bases and J 6 bases; nucleotides not matched to a gene: 3. The DNA of the CDR3 is TGCGCCAGCAGCCAAGACGAGACAGGGGATGGCTACACCTTC. Residues: CASSQDETGDGYTF.

The CDR3 nucleotides are TGTGCCAGCAGCCCACAGGGGGCGCTTTACGAGCAGTACTTC. It encodes CASSPQGALYEQYF. This chain joins TRBV28 and TRBJ2-7, with 9 bases matching TRBD1. This CDR3 has 14 amino acids. The J segment lost 4 bases and the V segment lost 6 bases, leaving 7 bases of the junction unmatched. Per the germline V gene, CDR1 is MDHEN and CDR2 is SYDVKM.

This chain links TRBV4-3 with TRBJ1-3; D possibly corresponds to TRBD1 (5 bases). From germline, CDR1 is LGHNA and CDR2 YSLEER. V lost 0 bases and J 3 bases, leaving 6 bases between the germline ends. This CDR3 is built from 14 residues. The CDR3: CASSQEGLGNTIYF. CDR3 nucleotides: TGCGCCAGCAGCCAAGAGGGACTTGGAAACACCATATATTTT.

This clone was detected only once. The J gene is TRBJ2-1, the V gene TRBV4-1; TRBD2 is a possible D gene (6 bases). V gave up 4 bases and J gave up 2 bases, with 12 bases separating them. Germline CDR1 reads MGHRA; CDR2 reads YSYEKL. This CDR3 spans 15 amino acids. As DNA, the CDR3 is TGCGCCAGCAGCCTCTTGGGACTTACCTACAATGAGCAGTTCTTC. Amino acids: CASSLLGLTYNEQFF.

The chain joins TRBV19 to TRBJ1-1, with 7 bases matching TRBD1. The CDR3 is 17 residues long. Germline lookup yields CDR1 LNHDA and CDR2 SQIVND (reference sequence). The V segment lost 4 bases and the J segment 2 bases; nucleotides outside the gene matches: 13. DNA for the CDR3: TGTGCCAGTAGTAAGAGCCAGTCGGGACAGTTAAACACTGAAGCTTTCTTT. Translated: CASSKSQSGQLNTEAFF.

This clone was picked up one time. This sequence may be a read error, since a much larger clone differs from it by one base. The V call is TRBV6-5, the J call TRBJ1-1; 7 bases are shared with TRBD1. This CDR3 has 14 residues. Germline CDR1 MNHEY, CDR2 SVGAGI. After removal of 6 bases from V and 0 bases from J, the junction contained 4 bases not matched to a gene. The CDR3 region is CASSPGTVNTEAFF. The CDR3 DNA follows: TGTGCCAGCAGCCCCGGGACAGTGAACACTGAAGCTTTCTTT.

As for this clone: The identical CDR3 is also encoded by other nucleotide sequences in the sample. The chain links TRBV18 to TRBJ1-4, with D perhaps TRBD1 (6 bases). This CDR3 has 14 amino acids. V was trimmed by 1 base and J by 5 bases, leaving 8 bases between them. Germline values: CDR1 KGHSH, CDR2 LQKENI. The CDR3 sequence: CASSPLQGNEKLFF. The CDR3 nucleotides are TGTGCCAGCTCACCACTACAGGGAAATGAAAAACTGTTTTTT.

The gene calls are TRBV11-2 and TRBJ1-5; a weak D match, TRBD1 (5 bases). V was cut by 2 bases and J by 5 bases, with 13 bases left in between. The CDR3 is made up of 15 amino acids. Looked up from germline, CDR1 is SGHAT and CDR2 is FQNNGV. The CDR3 loop reads CASSLNAGQDQPQHF. In DNA form, the CDR3 reads TGTGCCAGCAGCTTAAATGCAGGGCAGGATCAGCCCCAGCATTTT.

The V gene is TRBV25-1, the J gene TRBJ1-2, with TRBD1 matching 9 bases. Germline V gives CDR1 MGHDK, CDR2 SYGVNS. The CDR3 spans 15 residues. After removal of 4 bases from V and 4 bases from J, the junction contained 7 bases not matched to a gene. The CDR3 spells CASSGGQGRSYGYTF. In nucleotides, the CDR3 is TGTGCCAGCAGTGGGGGACAGGGTCGTAGCTATGGCTACACCTTC.